This T cell receptor (beta chain) emerged from a study of Ad26.COV2.S vaccination and SARS-CoV-2 variants. Assay used: immunoSEQ multiplex PCR; TCRdb lists only in-frame clones, some missing. There are 250,000 or so clones in the sample; roughly nine tenths occur only once, and nearly 3% lies in the top ten. Germline CDR1 and CDR2: MNHEY and SVGEGT. The V end was cut by 2 bases, the J end by 4 bases, with 20 bases between. The CDR3 covers 17 residues. This clone turned up a few times. Treatment noted: 19 received Ad26.COV2.S at low or high dose, single or two shots; roughly five received placebo; per-sample allocation not given. Samples analyzed were those drawn on day 63 after the first vaccine or placebo injection.

This TCR was sampled from a person between 18 and 65 years old who received the Ad26.COV2.S COVID-19 vaccine or a placebo. The chain combines TRBV6-2 or TRBV6-3 with TRBJ1-2, with a weak D call TRBD1 (5 bases). The input for sequencing was peripheral blood, taken in a trial of Ad26.COV2.S vaccine versus placebo. The CDR3 protein is CASSYDPGQGDLYGYTF. The CDR3 DNA follows: TGTGCCAGCAGTTACGACCCCGGACAAGGGGACCTCTATGGCTACACCTTC.